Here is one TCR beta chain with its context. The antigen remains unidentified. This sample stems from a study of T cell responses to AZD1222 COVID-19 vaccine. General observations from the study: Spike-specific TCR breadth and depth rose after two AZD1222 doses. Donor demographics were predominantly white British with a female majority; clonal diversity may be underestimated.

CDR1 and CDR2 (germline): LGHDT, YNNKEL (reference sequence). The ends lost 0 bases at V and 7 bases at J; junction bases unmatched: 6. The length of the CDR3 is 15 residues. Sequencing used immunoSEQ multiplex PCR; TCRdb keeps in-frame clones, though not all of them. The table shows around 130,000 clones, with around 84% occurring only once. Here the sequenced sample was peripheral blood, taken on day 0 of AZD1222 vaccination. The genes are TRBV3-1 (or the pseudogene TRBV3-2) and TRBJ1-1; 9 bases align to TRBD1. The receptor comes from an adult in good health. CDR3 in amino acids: CASSQDLTGGREAFF. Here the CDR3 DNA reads TGTGCCAGCAGCCAAGATCTGACAGGGGGGCGTGAAGCTTTCTTT.